This is a list of T cell receptor beta chains from one sample in a study of T cells in Graves' hyperthyroidism and ophthalmopathy. From the multiplex PCR reads, TCRdb called clonotypes with MiXCR, one entry per CDR3 protein. The table records about 620,000 distinct CDR3 sequences, 15% to 20% of them present only once. The sequenced sample consisted of blood. These receptors all come from a woman aged 25 to 45 with Graves' hyperthyroidism. Each CDR3 is given without its conserved first and last residue.

TRBJ2-7,TRBV20-1,SATGLAVTYEQY
TRBJ1-1,TRBV30,AAPGVTEAF
TRBJ2-7,TRBV28,ATRTGEYEQY
TRBJ2-1,TRBV7-3,ASSSKGGREQF
TRBJ2-7,TRBV20-1,SARIRDWGSYEQY
TRBJ1-2,TRBV24-1,ATSDSNGYT
TRBJ2-3,TRBV11-2,ASRDNSGRGTDTQY
TRBJ1-2,TRBV12-3/TRBV12-4,ASTLAAGYGYT
TRBJ1-1,TRBV19,ASSMWTANTEAF
TRBJ2-1,TRBV30,AWIGHEQF
TRBJ2-7,TRBV27,ASSLGGLEAVEQY
TRBJ2-5,TRBV27,ASSLIHGTGETQY
TRBJ1-1,TRBV19,ASSIDPNTEAS
TRBJ2-5,TRBV28,ASSPSRATEY
TRBJ1-2,TRBV20-1,SASPRTYRGYT
TRBJ1-5,TRBV7-2,ASSQRGYSNQPQH
TRBJ2-2,TRBV12-3/TRBV12-4,ASSRESGTGVTGELF
TRBJ1-1,TRBV4-3,ASSQDLHTTTEAF
TRBJ2-2,TRBV4-2,ASSQEPGLAGATGELF
TRBJ2-7,TRBV7-9,ASSLGPREQY
TRBJ2-5,TRBV7-9,AIHEGGEETQY
TRBJ2-7,TRBV3-1,ASSPWRGSSYEQY
TRBJ1-6,TRBV27,ASSLSGSYNSPLH
TRBJ2-2,TRBV2,ASSEARSRGGTGELF
TRBJ1-5,TRBV6-1,ASSAPQRRAYQPQH
TRBJ2-2,TRBV7-3,ASRPTSGSSGELF
TRBJ2-7,TRBV9,ASSVEAGTYEQY
TRBJ1-1,TRBV18,ASSGGRDTEAF
TRBJ2-4,TRBV5-4,ASFPKGLDNIQY
TRBJ2-1,TRBV6-1,ASSEYKGPTEQF